This T cell receptor beta chain came from a study of T cells in Graves' hyperthyroidism and ophthalmopathy. Deletions cut 1 base from V and 2 bases from J, with 13 bases between. The CDR3 contains 16 residues. CDR1 SGHTA and CDR2 FQGNSA come from the germline V gene. Researchers amplified the TCR beta CDR3 regions from RNA transcripts. An initial round of RT-PCR targeting the TCR CDR3 relied on the HTBI primer set. TCRdb redid the calling of the multiplex PCR reads with MiXCR, one entry per CDR3 protein. This sample has nearly 600,000 distinct CDR3 sequences; about 14% occur once, and the top ten carry 5% to 7%.

This clonotype was sampled from a woman in her twenties or thirties with Graves' hyperthyroidism that later progressed to Graves' ophthalmopathy. The sequenced sample was blood. The chain recombines TRBV7-2 with TRBJ2-3; D gene uncertain. This CDR3 reads CASSLGSGPYTDTQYF. The CDR3 bases are TGTGCCAGCAGCTTAGGATCAGGACCCTACACAGATACGCAGTATTTT.